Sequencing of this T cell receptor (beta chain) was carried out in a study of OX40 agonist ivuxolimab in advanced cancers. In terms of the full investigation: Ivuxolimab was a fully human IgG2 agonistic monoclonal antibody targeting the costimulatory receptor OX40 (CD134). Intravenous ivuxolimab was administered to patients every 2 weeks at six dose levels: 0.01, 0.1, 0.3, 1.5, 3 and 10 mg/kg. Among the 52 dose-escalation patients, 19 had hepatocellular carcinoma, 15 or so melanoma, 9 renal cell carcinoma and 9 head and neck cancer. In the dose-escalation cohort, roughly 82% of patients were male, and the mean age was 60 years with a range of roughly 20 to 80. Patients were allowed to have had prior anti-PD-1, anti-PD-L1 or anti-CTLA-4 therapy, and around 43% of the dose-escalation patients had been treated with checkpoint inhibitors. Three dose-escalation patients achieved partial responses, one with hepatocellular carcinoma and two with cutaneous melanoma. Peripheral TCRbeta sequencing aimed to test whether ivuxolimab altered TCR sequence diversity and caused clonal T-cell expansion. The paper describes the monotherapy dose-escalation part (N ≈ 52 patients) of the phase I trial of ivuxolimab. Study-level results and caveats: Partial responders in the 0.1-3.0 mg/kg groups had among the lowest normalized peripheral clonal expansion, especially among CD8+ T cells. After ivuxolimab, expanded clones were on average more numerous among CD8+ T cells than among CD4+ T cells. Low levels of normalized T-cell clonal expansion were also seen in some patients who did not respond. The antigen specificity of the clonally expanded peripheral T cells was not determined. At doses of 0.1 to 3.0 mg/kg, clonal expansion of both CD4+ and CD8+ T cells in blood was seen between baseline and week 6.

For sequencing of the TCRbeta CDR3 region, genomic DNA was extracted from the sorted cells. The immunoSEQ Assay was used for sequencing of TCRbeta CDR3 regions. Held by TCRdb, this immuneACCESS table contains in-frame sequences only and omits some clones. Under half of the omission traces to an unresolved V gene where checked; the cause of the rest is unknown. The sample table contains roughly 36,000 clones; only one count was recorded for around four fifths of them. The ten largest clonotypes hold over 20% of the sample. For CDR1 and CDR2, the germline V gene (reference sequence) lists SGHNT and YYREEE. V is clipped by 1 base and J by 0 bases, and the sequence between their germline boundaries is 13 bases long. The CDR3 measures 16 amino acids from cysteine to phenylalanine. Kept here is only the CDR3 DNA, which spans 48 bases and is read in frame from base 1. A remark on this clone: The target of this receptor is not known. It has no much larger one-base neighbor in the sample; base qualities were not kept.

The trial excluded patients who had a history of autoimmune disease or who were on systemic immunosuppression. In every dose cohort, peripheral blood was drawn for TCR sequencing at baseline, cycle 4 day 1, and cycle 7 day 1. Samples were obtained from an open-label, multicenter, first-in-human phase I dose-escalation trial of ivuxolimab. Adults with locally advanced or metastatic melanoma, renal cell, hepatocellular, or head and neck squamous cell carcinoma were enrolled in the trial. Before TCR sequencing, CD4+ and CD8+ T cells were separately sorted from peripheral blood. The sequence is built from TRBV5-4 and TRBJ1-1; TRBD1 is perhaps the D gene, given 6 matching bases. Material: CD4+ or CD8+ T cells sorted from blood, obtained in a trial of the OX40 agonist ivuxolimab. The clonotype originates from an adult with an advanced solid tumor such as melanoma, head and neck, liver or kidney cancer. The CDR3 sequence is CASSLITRGMNTEAFF. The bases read TGTGCCAGCAGCTTGATTACAAGGGGGATGAACACTGAAGCTTTCTTT. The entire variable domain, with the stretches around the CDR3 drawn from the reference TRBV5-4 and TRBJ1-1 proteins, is ETGVTQSPTHLIKTRGQQVTLRCSSQSGHNTVSWYQQALGQGPQFIFQYYREEENGRGNFPPRFSGLQFPNYSSELNVNALELDDSALYLCASSLITRGMNTEAFFGQGTRLTVV.